Below are 27 T cell receptor beta chains sequenced from a single sample in a study of early T cells in non-severe SARS-CoV-2 infection. One entry per CDR3 protein results from TCRdb running MiXCR on the 5' RACE reads. The sample carries tens of thousands of distinct CDR3 sequences, around 12% recorded once. The sequenced sample consisted of whole blood. The receptors stem from an adult who was a healthcare worker with PCR-confirmed SARS-CoV-2 infection or an uninfected control (not recorded which).

This clonotype was counted many times. The chain joins TRBV12-3 or TRBV12-4 to TRBJ2-3; 8 bases map to TRBD1. The CDR3 loop spans 16 amino acids. V lost 3 bases, J lost 2 bases, and 7 bases stayed unmatched. This CDR3 reads CASSFDRTGNTDTQYF. The CDR3 region has the DNA TGTGCCAGCAGTTTTGACAGGACAGGGAACACAGATACGCAGTATTTT.

This clonotype was counted many times. This sequence joins TRBV10-3 and TRBJ2-1; 8 nucleotides align to TRBD2. The CDR3 runs to 14 residues. Per germline, CDR1 ENHRY and CDR2 SYGVKD. V shed 5 bases and J 5 bases; nucleotides not matched to a gene: 5. The CDR3 protein is CAISWGLDNNEQFF. In DNA, the CDR3 is TGTGCCATCAGTTGGGGACTAGATAACAATGAGCAGTTCTTC.

This clonotype appeared many times. The chain uses TRBV7-6 and TRBJ2-7; D is uncertain. This CDR3 has 14 amino acids. V shed 1 base and J shed 5 bases, with 12 bases lying between them. The germline V gene encodes CDR1 SGHVS and CDR2 FNYEAQ. The CDR3 protein is CASSLVGLLDEQYF. The CDR3 coding sequence is TGTGCCAGCAGCTTAGTTGGGCTTCTGGACGAGCAGTACTTC.

This clonotype was recorded many times. The V call is TRBV28, the J call TRBJ1-4; D not resolved. The germline CDR1 and CDR2 sequences are MDHEN and SYDVKM. V was cut by 5 bases and J by 1 base, with 14 bases left in between. The CDR3 loop spans 16 amino acids. This CDR3 is CASSLDPGLTNEKLFF. The CDR3 nucleotides are TGTGCCAGCAGTCTCGACCCGGGGTTAACTAATGAAAAACTGTTTTTT.

This clonotype was seen repeatedly, ten times or more. The CDR3 nucleotides are TGTGCCAGCAGGATCGGGACAGGGGGCATCGATGAGCAGTTCTTC. It specifies CASRIGTGGIDEQFF. V usage is TRBV6-2 or TRBV6-3 and J usage is TRBJ2-1; 12 nucleotides agree with TRBD1. V was pared by 6 bases and J by 8 bases, with 8 bases of the junction left unmatched. The CDR3 contains 15 residues. Germline V gene lookup returns CDR1 MNHEY and CDR2 SVGEGT.

This clonotype has a count of ten or more. This chain joins TRBV12-3 or TRBV12-4 and TRBJ2-6; TRBD1 agrees at 9 bases. After removal of 5 bases from V and 4 bases from J, the junction contained 12 bases not matched to a gene. This CDR3 region has 18 residues. In DNA, the CDR3 is TGTGCCAGCAGTAACCCGGGACAGGGAACCTCCGGGGCCAACGTCCTGACTTTC. Translating it yields CASSNPGQGTSGANVLTF.

This clonotype has at least ten counts. This sequence joins TRBV12-3 or TRBV12-4 and TRBJ2-4; D is unresolved. Between the trimmed V and J ends, which lost 1 base and 0 bases, there was a span of 7 bases. This CDR3 is 15 amino acids long. CDR3 bases: TGTGCCAGCAGTTTAGATACTATAGCCAAAAACATTCAGTACTTC. Translation gives CASSLDTIAKNIQYF.

Worth noting for this clonotype: This may come from a read error, since a much larger clone is one base off. The rearrangement uses TRBV6-1 and TRBJ2-3; D is perhaps TRBD2 (6 bases). V lost 4 bases to trimming and J lost 10 bases, with 15 bases between them. Germline values: CDR1 MNHNS, CDR2 SASEGT. The CDR3 is 13 amino acids. CDR3 DNA sequence: TGTGCCAGCAGTGTGGGGGGTTACGATGCGCAGTATTTT. Protein product: CASSVGGYDAQYF.

This clonotype was counted ten times or more. The chain carries TRBV6-6 and TRBJ2-3; unclear D gene. The CDR3 runs to 14 residues. Germline-derived CDR1 and CDR2 are MNHNY and SVGAGI (reference sequence). V lost 7 bases to trimming and J lost 5 bases, with 16 bases between them. As DNA, the CDR3 is TGTGCCAGCACCCTCCCCGCTTCGGGAGATACGCAGTATTTT. As protein: CASTLPASGDTQYF.

With respect to this clonotype: A read error may explain this, as a much larger clone is one base away. The chain employs TRBV2 and TRBJ2-1; possibly TRBD2 for D (5 bases). This CDR3 has 11 residues. Germline lookup yields CDR1 SNHLY and CDR2 FYNNEI. Trimming stripped 7 bases from V and 11 bases from J, with 12 bases between. CDR3 amino acids: CASMEDHKQFF. The CDR3 bases are TGTGCCAGCATGGAGGACCATAAGCAGTTCTTC.

The table lists this clonotype with many counts. The genes are TRBV27 and TRBJ2-7, with D possibly being TRBD2 (6 bases). Germline V gene data show CDR1 as MNHEY and CDR2 as SMNVEV (reference sequence). This CDR3 has 15 residues. Trimming stripped 4 bases from V and 1 base from J, with 14 bases between. The CDR3 DNA is TGTGCCAGCAGTTCTAGACAACTAGCATCCTACGAGCAGTACTTC. This sequence encodes CASSSRQLASYEQYF.

This chain links TRBV29-1 with TRBJ2-1; D is possibly TRBD2 (6 bases). The CDR3 loop spans 11 amino acids. CDR1 and CDR2 from the germline V gene are SQVTM and ANQGSEA. The V end lost 7 bases, the J end lost 9 bases, and 13 bases lay between the germline ends. CDR3 region: CSGGPSAEQFF. The DNA of the CDR3 is TGCAGCGGGGGACCTAGCGCTGAGCAGTTCTTC.

This clonotype was found many times. The chain carries TRBV10-2 and TRBJ2-1; no clear D gene. V lost 6 bases to trimming and J lost 0 bases, with 9 bases between them. Germline loops: CDR1 WSHSY, CDR2 SAAADI. CDR3 length equals 14 residues. The CDR3, as DNA: TGCGCCAGCAGGGACCTTAGCTCCTACAATGAGCAGTTCTTC. As protein: CASRDLSSYNEQFF.

This clonotype was observed at least ten times. This sequence joins TRBV18 and TRBJ2-5; 8 bases fit TRBD1. The length of the CDR3 is 15 residues. Losses at the gene ends were 3 bases for V and 2 bases for J; bases not matched to a gene: 5. CDR1 is KGHSH, CDR2 LQKENI, per germline. Here the CDR3 reads CASSPLTGAQETQYF. Written as DNA, the CDR3 is TGTGCCAGCTCACCTCTGACAGGGGCACAAGAGACCCAGTACTTC. Based on the CDR3 plus reference TRBV18 and TRBJ2-5, the full variable domain is NAGVMQNPRHLVRRRGQEARLRCSPMKGHSHVYWYRQLPEEGLKFMVYLQKENIIDESGMPKERFSAEFPKEGPSILRIQQVVRGDSAAYFCASSPLTGAQETQYFGPGTRLLVL.

This clonotype was observed a handful of times. The genes are TRBV29-1 and TRBJ2-3; TRBD1 matches 11 bases. In germline, CDR1 is SQVTM, CDR2 ANQGSEA. This CDR3 region has 13 residues. Losses at the gene ends were 4 bases for V and 6 bases for J; bases not matched to a gene: 3. The CDR3 coding sequence is TGCAGCGTTGTAGGACAGGGGGCGGATACGCAGTATTTT. Translation: CSVVGQGADTQYF.

This clonotype was observed at least ten times. This chain joins TRBV12-3 or TRBV12-4 and TRBJ1-6; TRBD1 matches 8 bases. The CDR3 spans 12 residues. The trim removed 10 bases at V and 8 bases at J, leaving 4 bases unmatched. The CDR3 loop is CAIRTGHSPLHF. DNA of the CDR3: TGTGCCATTAGGACAGGGCATTCACCCCTCCACTTT.

This clonotype was recorded at least ten times. This chain joins TRBV27 and TRBJ1-2; tentatively, D is TRBD1 (6 bases). Between the trimmed V and J ends, which lost 4 bases and 8 bases, there was a span of 23 bases. The CDR3 loop spans 16 amino acids. Per germline, CDR1 MNHEY and CDR2 SMNVEV (reference sequence). CDR3 sequence reads: CASSSPNTQGVWGYTF. The CDR3 DNA reads as TGTGCCAGCAGTTCGCCAAATACACAGGGCGTATGGGGCTACACCTTC.

At least ten counts were recorded for this clonotype. V is TRBV28 and J is TRBJ2-1; D gene unclear. This CDR3 has 11 amino acids. Germline V gene data show CDR1 as MDHEN and CDR2 as SYDVKM. Trimming pared 8 bases from V and 9 bases from J, leaving 11 bases between. The CDR3 loop is CASWGSGEQFF. CDR3 coding DNA: TGTGCCAGCTGGGGTTCGGGTGAGCAGTTCTTC.

The table lists this clonotype with a few counts. CDR3 sequence: CSGKTSAYEQYF. The CDR3 nucleotides read TGCAGCGGGAAGACTAGCGCCTACGAGCAGTACTTC. The V and J genes are TRBV29-1 and TRBJ2-7; TRBD2 matches at 8 bases. J gave up 2 bases and V 7 bases, and 4 bases lay outside the gene matches. Germline-derived CDR1 and CDR2 are SQVTM and ANQGSEA. The CDR3 runs to 12 residues.

Ten or more counts support this clonotype. This rearrangement joins TRBV7-2 to TRBJ1-2, with a possible D match to TRBD1 (6 bases). Trimming removed 5 bases from V and 8 bases from J, with 18 bases in between. Germline V lookup: CDR1 SGHTA, CDR2 FQGNSA. This CDR3 comprises 14 residues. In DNA, the CDR3 is TGTGCCAGCAGCCGGCAGGGGAAGACCTACGGCTACACCTTC. Translating it yields CASSRQGKTYGYTF. The full variable domain, rest sourced from reference TRBV7-2 and TRBJ1-2, is GAGVSQSPSNKVTEKGKDVELRCDPISGHTALYWYRQSLGQGLEFLIYFQGNSAPDKSGLPSDRFSAERTGGSVSTLTIQRTQQEDSAVYLCASSRQGKTYGYTFGSGTRLTVV.

This clonotype was seen repeatedly, ten times or more. This chain links TRBV7-2 with TRBJ1-5; D is unresolved. Between the trimmed V and J ends, which lost 2 bases and 4 bases, there was a span of 6 bases. This CDR3 is built from 13 residues. Per the germline V gene, CDR1 is SGHTA and CDR2 is FQGNSA. The CDR3, as DNA: TGTGCCAGCAGCTTACAGGCGAATCAGCCCCAGCATTTT. It codes for CASSLQANQPQHF.

This clonotype was found many times. The V gene is TRBV5-3, the J gene TRBJ1-5; weak D call: TRBD1 (6 bases). TRBV5-3 is assigned to the ORF class and has an uncertain function. The germline V and J ends were trimmed by 9 bases and 0 bases, with 25 bases remaining between them. The CDR3 extends over 18 amino acids. The CDR3 nucleotides read TGTGCCACGGACCTACAGGGCGCCCGACCTTATAGCAATCAGCCCCAGCATTTT. It yields the protein CATDLQGARPYSNQPQHF.

The table lists this clonotype with many counts. This chain connects TRBV27 to TRBJ2-7; TRBD1 might be the D (5 bases). Germline V gene lookup returns CDR1 MNHEY and CDR2 SMNVEV (reference sequence). V was clipped by 1 base and J by 2 bases, with 9 bases between them. This CDR3 contains 14 residues. The CDR3, as DNA: TGTGCCAGCAGTTTATGGGGCACAACCTACGAGCAGTACTTC. As protein: CASSLWGTTYEQYF.

This clonotype was detected many times. The rearrangement uses TRBV3-1 and TRBJ2-1; TRBD2 aligns across 13 bases. From germline, CDR1 is LGHDT and CDR2 YNNKEL (reference sequence). This CDR3 has 15 amino acids. The junction had 5 bases not matched to a gene; V was cut back by 5 bases and J by 7 bases. CDR3 protein: CASSRRTSGSNEQFF. The DNA for the CDR3 is TGTGCCAGCAGCAGACGGACTAGCGGGAGTAATGAGCAGTTCTTC.

This clonotype was observed many times. V usage is TRBV11-2 and J usage is TRBJ2-7, with D perhaps matching TRBD1 or TRBD2 (5 bases each). There are 14 residues in the CDR3. V lost 5 bases, J lost 7 bases, and 18 bases lay in between. CDR1 SGHAT and CDR2 FQNNGV come from the germline V gene. CDR3 loop: CASSHRDARGEQYF. CDR3 in DNA: TGTGCCAGCAGCCACCGGGACGCCCGAGGGGAGCAGTACTTC.

The table lists this clonotype with many counts. The chain combines TRBV29-1 with TRBJ2-1; maybe TRBD1 (6 bases). CDR1 is SQVTM and CDR2 is ANQGSEA in the germline V gene. CDR3 length: 13 amino acids. With 6 bases removed from V and 2 bases from J, the gap between germline ends came to 11 bases. The CDR3 here is CSVDRTAYNEQFF. The CDR3 DNA follows: TGCAGCGTCGACCGGACAGCCTACAATGAGCAGTTCTTC.

This clonotype has at least ten counts. The chain uses TRBV28 and TRBJ2-7; perhaps TRBD2 as D (6 bases). The CDR3 spans 13 residues. Trimming left V 5 bases short and J 6 bases short, with 14 bases between. CDR1 and CDR2 from the germline V gene are MDHEN and SYDVKM. The CDR3 protein is CASSPPGRTEQYF. Written as DNA, the CDR3 is TGTGCCAGCAGTCCTCCGGGGAGGACCGAGCAGTACTTC.